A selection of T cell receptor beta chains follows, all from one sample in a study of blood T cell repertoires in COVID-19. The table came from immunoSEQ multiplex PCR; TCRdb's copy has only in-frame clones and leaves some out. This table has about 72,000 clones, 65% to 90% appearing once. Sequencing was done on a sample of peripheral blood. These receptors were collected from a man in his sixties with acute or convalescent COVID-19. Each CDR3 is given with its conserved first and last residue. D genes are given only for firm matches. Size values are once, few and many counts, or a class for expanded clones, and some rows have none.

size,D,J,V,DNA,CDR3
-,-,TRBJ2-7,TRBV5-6,TGTGCCAGCAGCTCAAGAGGGGGTAGGGCCTACGAGCAGTACTTC,CASSSRGGRAYEQYF
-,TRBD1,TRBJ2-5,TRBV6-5,TGTGCCAGCAGTTCGGGAGGGACAGGGGGCCAAGAGACCCAGTACTTC,CASSSGGTGGQETQYF
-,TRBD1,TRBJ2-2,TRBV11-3,TGTGCCAGCAGCCGGACAGGGGACACCGGGGAGCTGTTTTTT,CASSRTGDTGELFF
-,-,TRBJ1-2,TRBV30,TGTGCCTGGGCCGCGGATAACTATGGCTACACCTTC,CAWAADNYGYTF
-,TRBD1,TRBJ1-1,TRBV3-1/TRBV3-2,TGTGCCAGCAGCCTACAGGGGGCAAGCACTGAAGCTTTCTTT,CASSLQGASTEAFF
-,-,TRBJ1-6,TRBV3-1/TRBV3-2,TGTGCCAGCAGCCCCCGTAGGGGGGAGGGGATTAATTCACCCCTCCACTTT,CASSPRRGEGINSPLHF
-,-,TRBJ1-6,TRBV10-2,TGCGCCAGCAGTGAAGGGGGTCTCTCCTATAATTCACCCCTCCACTTT,CASSEGGLSYNSPLHF
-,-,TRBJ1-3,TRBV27,TGTGCTACAGCCAGCTCTGGAAACACCATATATTTT,CATASSGNTIYF
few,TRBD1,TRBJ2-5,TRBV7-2,TGTGCCAGCAGCTCCCCGGGACAGGGTGGAGAGACCCAGTACTTC,CASSSPGQGGETQYF
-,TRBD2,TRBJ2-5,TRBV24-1,TGTGCCACCAGTGACTCTACCTTGAGGCGGGGGGCGGTTGAGACCCAGTACTTC,CATSDSTLRRGAVETQYF
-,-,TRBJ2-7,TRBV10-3,TGTGCCATCAGTGACAGGGGCAGCGAGCAGTACTTC,CAISDRGSEQYF
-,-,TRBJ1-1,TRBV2,TGTGCCAGCAGTGCCAGACTCGTTGGGACTGAAGCTTTCTTT,CASSARLVGTEAFF
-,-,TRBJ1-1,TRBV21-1,TGTGCCAGCACCCTCGGACAGGGGGCTGAAGCTTTCTTT,CASTLGQGAEAFF
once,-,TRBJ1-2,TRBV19,TGTGCCAGTAGTATAGATCTTAGGACACTTAATGGCTACACCTTC,CASSIDLRTLNGYTF
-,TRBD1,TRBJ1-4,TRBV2,TGTGCCAGCAGTGAAGTGACAGGGACTAATGAAAAACTGTTTTTT,CASSEVTGTNEKLFF
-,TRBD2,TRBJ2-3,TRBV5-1,TGCGCCAGCAGCTCGGGACTAGCGGGGGGGTTTAGTAGCGTCCGTACGCAGTATTTT,CASSSGLAGGFSSVRTQYF
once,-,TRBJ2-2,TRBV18,TGTGCCAGCTCACCGATGTCTGGAGGGTCCGGGGAGCTGTTTTTT,CASSPMSGGSGELFF
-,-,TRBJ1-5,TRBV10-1,TGCGCCAGCAGTGACAGCCGCAATGAGCGCCAGCATTTT,CASSDSRNERQHF
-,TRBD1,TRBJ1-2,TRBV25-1,TGTGCCAGCAGTGATATCGGAGGGACAGCTGATTACACCTTC,CASSDIGGTADYTF
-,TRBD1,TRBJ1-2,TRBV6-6,TGTGCCAGCAGTTACACCCGACAGGGGAACTATGGCTACACCTTC,CASSYTRQGNYGYTF
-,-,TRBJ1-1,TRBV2,TGTGCCAGCAGTGAAGGTAAACAAACTGAAGCTTTCTTT,CASSEGKQTEAFF
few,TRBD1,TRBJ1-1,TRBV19,TGTGCCAGTAGTATATGGGACAGGGAGAACACTGAAGCTTTCTTT,CASSIWDRENTEAFF
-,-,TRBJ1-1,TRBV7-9,TGTGCCAGCAGCTCCCCCAGGTCTCGGGCTTTCTTT,CASSSPRSRAFF
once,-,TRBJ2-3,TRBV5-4,TGTGCCAGTTCTCGGGACTTATACACAGATACGCAGTATTTT,CASSRDLYTDTQYF
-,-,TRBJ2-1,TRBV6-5,TGTGCCAGCAGTTACTCGCAGGGCTATTCCAATGAGCAGTTCTTC,CASSYSQGYSNEQFF
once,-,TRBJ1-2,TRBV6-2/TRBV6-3,TGTGCCAGCAGTTACTCGCGGGGCAACTATGGCTACACCTTC,CASSYSRGNYGYTF
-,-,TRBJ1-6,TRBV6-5,TGTGCCAGCAGTTACTCGAGGGCAGGCAATTCACCCCTCCACTTT,CASSYSRAGNSPLHF
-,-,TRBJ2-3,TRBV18,TGTGCCAGCTCACCCGCAGGGGCCACGCAGTATTTT,CASSPAGATQYF
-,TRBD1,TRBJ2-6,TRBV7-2,TGTGCCAGCAGCGCCGACAGGGTATCAATCCCTTCTGGGGCCAACGTCCTGACTTTC,CASSADRVSIPSGANVLTF
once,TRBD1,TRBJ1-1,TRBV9,TGTGCCAGCAGCGTATCAGGTACAGGGGGCGCAGTCACTGAAGCTTTCTTT,CASSVSGTGGAVTEAFF
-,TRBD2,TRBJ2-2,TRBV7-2,TGTGCCAGCAGCTTAGTGCTAGCGGGACCGACCGGGGAGCTGTTTTTT,CASSLVLAGPTGELFF
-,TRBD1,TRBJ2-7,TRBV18,TGTGCCAGCTCAGCACCCAGGGGGCACGAGCAGTACTTC,CASSAPRGHEQYF
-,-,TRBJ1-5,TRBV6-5,TGTGCCAGTAGCCCCCTAACAGGGTTTCAGCCCCAGCATTTT,CASSPLTGFQPQHF
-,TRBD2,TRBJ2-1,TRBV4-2,TGTGCCAGCAGCCATCCGGGAGGGGCCGGAATTTACAATGAGCAGTTCTTC,CASSHPGGAGIYNEQFF
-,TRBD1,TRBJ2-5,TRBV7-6,TGTGCCAGCGCCAAGGGGACAGGGGGCGTTCGGTCTCAAGAGACCCAGTACTTC,CASAKGTGGVRSQETQYF
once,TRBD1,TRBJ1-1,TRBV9,TGTGCCAGCAGCGTAGCTAAGGGGGCGCGGACTGAAGCTTTCTTT,CASSVAKGARTEAFF
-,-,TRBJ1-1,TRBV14,TGTGCCAGCAGCAAACGGGGGGTTGGGACTGAAGCTTTCTTT,CASSKRGVGTEAFF
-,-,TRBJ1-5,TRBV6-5,TGTGCCAGCAGGCAGGGTCAGAAGAGCAATCAGCCCCAGCATTTT,CASRQGQKSNQPQHF
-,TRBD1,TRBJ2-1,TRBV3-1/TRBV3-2,TGTGCCAGCAGCGGGGGACAGGCGTCCTACAATGAGCAGTTCTTC,CASSGGQASYNEQFF
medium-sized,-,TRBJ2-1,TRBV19,TGTGCCAGTACCTTTAGCGGCTCCTACAATGAGCAGTTCTTC,CASTFSGSYNEQFF
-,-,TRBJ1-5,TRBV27,TGTGCCAGCAGTTTAGGAGGGGCGCGGCAGCCCCAGCATTTT,CASSLGGARQPQHF
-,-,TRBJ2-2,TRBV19,TGTGCCAGTAGTGTTTACGGACAAAACACCGGGGAGCTGTTTTTT,CASSVYGQNTGELFF
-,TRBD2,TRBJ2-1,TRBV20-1,TGCAGTGCTAGTGATAGCCGGGGGGGGTCGAATGAGCAGTTCTTC,CSASDSRGGSNEQFF
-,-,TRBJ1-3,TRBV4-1,TGCGCCAGCAGCCGAGCGGACAGACTCTCTGGAAACACCATATATTTT,CASSRADRLSGNTIYF
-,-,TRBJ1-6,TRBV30,TGTGCCTGGACCACAGGGTTTTCCTCAAGGACCCTCCACTTT,CAWTTGFSSRTLHF
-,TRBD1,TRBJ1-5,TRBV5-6,TGTGCCAGCAGCCGTAGTACAGGGGCCCTTGGTCAGCCCCAGCATTTT,CASSRSTGALGQPQHF
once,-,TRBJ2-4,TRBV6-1,TGTGCCAGCAGTGAAGTCGGGAATTCGGCCAAAAACATTCAGTACTTC,CASSEVGNSAKNIQYF
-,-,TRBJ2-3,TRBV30,TGTGCCCACACACACACAGGGGGGGGTTCGGATACGCAGTATTTT,CAHTHTGGGSDTQYF
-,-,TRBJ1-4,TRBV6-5,TGTGCCAGCAGTCGGAGCGGGATTTCTAATGAAAAACTGTTTTTT,CASSRSGISNEKLFF